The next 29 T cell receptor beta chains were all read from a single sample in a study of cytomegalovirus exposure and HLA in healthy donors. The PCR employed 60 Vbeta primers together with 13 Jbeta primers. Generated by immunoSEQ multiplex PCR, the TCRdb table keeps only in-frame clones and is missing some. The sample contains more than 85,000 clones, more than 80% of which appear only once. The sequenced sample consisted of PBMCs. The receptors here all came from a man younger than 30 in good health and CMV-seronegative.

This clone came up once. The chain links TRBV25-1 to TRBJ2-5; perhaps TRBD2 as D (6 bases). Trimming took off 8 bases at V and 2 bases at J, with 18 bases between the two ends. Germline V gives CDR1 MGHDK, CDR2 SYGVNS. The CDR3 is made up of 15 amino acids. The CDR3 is CASHGASAVQETQYF. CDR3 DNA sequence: TGTGCCAGCCACGGGGCTAGCGCTGTTCAAGAGACCCAGTACTTC.

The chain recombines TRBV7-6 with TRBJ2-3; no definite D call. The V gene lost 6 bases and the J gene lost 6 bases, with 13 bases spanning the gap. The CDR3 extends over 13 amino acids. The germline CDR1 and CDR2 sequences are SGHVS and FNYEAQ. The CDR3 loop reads CASRLRSEDTQYF. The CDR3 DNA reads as TGTGCCAGCAGATTGCGGTCGGAGGATACGCAGTATTTT.

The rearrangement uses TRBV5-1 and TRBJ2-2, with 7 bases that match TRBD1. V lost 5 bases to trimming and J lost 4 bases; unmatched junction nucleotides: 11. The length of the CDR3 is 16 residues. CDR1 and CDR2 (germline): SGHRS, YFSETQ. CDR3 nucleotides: TGCGCCAGCAGGCCCAGACAGGGATCGGGCACCGGGGAGCTGTTTTTT. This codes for CASRPRQGSGTGELFF.

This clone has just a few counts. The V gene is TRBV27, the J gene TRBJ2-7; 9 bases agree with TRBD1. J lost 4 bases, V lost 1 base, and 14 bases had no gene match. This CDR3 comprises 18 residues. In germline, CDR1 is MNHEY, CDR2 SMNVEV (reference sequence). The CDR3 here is CASSLLSRDGGQGYEQYF. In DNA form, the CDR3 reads TGTGCCAGCAGTTTATTAAGCCGCGACGGAGGACAGGGGTACGAGCAGTACTTC.

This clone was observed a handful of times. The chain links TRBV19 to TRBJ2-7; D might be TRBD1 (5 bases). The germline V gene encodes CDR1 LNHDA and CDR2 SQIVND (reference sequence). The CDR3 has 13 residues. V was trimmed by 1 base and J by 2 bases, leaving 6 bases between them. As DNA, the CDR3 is TGTGCCAGTAGTATAGGACAGCCCTACGAGCAGTACTTC. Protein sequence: CASSIGQPYEQYF.

The DNA of the CDR3 is TGTGCCAGCAGTTACTCGACGGGGGGCGGAAACACCATATATTTT. Translated: CASSYSTGGGNTIYF. The genes are TRBV6-5 and TRBJ1-3; maybe TRBD1 (6 bases). The CDR3 totals 15 residues. Germline lookup yields CDR1 MNHEY and CDR2 SVGAGI. Trimming removed 0 bases from V and 4 bases from J, with 10 bases in between.

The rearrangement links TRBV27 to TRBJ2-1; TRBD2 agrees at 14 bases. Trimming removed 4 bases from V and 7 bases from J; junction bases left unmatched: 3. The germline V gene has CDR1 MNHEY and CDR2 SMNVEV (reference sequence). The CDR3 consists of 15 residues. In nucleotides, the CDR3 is TGTGCCAGCAGTTCGGGACTAGCGGGAGTGAATGAGCAGTTCTTC. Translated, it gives CASSSGLAGVNEQFF.

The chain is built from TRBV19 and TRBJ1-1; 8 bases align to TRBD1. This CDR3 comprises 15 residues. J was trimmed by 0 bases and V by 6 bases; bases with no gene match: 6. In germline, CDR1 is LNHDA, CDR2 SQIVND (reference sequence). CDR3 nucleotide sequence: TGTGCCAGTAGCTGGGACAGGCACATGAACACTGAAGCTTTCTTT. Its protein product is CASSWDRHMNTEAFF.

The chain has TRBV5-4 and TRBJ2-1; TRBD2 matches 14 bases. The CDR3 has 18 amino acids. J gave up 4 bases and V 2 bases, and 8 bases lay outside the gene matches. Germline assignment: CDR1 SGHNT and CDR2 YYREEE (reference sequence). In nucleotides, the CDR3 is TGTGCCAGCAGCTTAGGGACTAGCGGGAGAATTCGATACAATGAGCAGTTCTTC. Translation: CASSLGTSGRIRYNEQFF.

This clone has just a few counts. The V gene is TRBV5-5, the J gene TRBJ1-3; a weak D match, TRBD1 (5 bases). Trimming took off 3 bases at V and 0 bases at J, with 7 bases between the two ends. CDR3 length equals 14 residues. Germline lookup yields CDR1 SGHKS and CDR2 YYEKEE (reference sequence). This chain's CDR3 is CASSWGVSGNTIYF. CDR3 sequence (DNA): TGTGCCAGCAGCTGGGGGGTCTCTGGAAACACCATATATTTT.

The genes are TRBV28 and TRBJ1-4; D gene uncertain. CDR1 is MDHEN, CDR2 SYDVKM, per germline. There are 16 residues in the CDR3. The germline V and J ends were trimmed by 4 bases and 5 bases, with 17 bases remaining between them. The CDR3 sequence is CASSSPSGRRNEKLFF. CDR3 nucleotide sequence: TGTGCCAGCAGTTCCCCTAGTGGAAGGAGGAATGAAAAACTGTTTTTT.

For the CDR3, the DNA is TGCGCCAGCAGCTTGGCCACAGGAACTAATGAAAAACTGTTTTTT. This encodes CASSLATGTNEKLFF. The chain couples TRBV5-1 to TRBJ1-4; the D gene is possibly TRBD1 (5 bases). Germline CDR1 reads SGHRS; CDR2 reads YFSETQ. The CDR3 runs to 15 residues. V was cut by 0 bases and J by 1 base, with 7 bases left in between.

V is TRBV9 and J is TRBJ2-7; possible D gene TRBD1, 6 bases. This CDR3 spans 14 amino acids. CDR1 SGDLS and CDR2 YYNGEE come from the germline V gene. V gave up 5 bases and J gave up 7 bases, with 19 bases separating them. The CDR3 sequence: CASSGVGAHLEQYF. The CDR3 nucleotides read TGTGCCAGCAGTGGGGTGGGGGCCCACTTGGAGCAGTACTTC.

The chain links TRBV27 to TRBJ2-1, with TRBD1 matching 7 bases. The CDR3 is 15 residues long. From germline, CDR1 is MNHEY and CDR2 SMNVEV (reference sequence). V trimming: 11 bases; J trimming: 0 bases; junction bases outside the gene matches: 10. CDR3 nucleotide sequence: TGTGCCGGCACCGCGGACAGGCCCTCCTACAATGAGCAGTTCTTC. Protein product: CAGTADRPSYNEQFF.

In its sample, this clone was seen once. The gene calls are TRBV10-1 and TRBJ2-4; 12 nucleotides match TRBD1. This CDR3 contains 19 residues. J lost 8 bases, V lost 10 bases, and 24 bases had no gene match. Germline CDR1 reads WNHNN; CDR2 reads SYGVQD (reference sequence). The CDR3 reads CANGKRDRGPRGDGDIQYF. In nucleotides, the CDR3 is TGCGCCAACGGCAAGAGGGACAGGGGGCCCCGGGGGGACGGGGACATTCAGTACTTC.

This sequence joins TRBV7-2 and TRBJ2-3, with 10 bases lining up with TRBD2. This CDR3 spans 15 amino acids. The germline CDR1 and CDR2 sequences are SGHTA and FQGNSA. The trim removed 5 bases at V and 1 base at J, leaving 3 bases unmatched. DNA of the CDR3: TGTGCCAGCAGCCGTGGGACTAGCGGCACAGATACGCAGTATTTT. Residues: CASSRGTSGTDTQYF.

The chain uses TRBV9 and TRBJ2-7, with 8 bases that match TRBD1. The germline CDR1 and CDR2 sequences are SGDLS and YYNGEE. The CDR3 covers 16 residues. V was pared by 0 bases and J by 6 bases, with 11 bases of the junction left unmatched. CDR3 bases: TGTGCCAGCAGCGTAGGGTGGACAGGGAGGCCGTCCGAGCAGTACTTC. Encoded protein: CASSVGWTGRPSEQYF. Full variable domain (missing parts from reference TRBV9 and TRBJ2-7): DSGVTQTPKHLITATGQRVTLRCSPRSGDLSVYWYQQSLDQGLQFLIQYYNGEERAKGNILERFSAQQFPDLHSELNLSSLELGDSALYFCASSVGWTGRPSEQYFGPGTRLTVT.

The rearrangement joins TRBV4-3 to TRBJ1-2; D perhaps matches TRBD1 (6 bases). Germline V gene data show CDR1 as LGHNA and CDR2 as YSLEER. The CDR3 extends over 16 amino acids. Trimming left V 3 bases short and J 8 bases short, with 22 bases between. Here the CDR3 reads CASSHPQSQGLGGYTF. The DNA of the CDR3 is TGCGCCAGCAGCCACCCTCAGAGTCAGGGGCTTGGCGGCTACACCTTC.

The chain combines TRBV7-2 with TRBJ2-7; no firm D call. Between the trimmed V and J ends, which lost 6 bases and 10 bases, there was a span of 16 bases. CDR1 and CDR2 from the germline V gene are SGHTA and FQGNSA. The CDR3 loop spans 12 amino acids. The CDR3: CASSLDGFEQYF. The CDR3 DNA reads TGTGCCAGCAGTCTAGACGGCTTCGAACAGTACTTC.

The CDR3 loop is CASTPLGQSNQPQHF. The CDR3 coding sequence is TGTGCCAGCACTCCTTTGGGGCAGAGCAATCAGCCCCAGCATTTT. The chain links TRBV27 to TRBJ1-5, with D perhaps TRBD1 (5 bases). Looked up from germline, CDR1 is MNHEY and CDR2 is SMNVEV (reference sequence). V gave up 7 bases and J gave up 1 base, with 14 bases separating them. CDR3 length: 15 amino acids.

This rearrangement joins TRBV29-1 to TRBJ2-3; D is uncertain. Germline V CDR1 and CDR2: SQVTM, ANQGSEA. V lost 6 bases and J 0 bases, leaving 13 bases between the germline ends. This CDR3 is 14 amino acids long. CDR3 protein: CSVPAAASTDTQYF. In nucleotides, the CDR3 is TGCAGCGTCCCCGCGGCGGCTAGCACAGATACGCAGTATTTT.

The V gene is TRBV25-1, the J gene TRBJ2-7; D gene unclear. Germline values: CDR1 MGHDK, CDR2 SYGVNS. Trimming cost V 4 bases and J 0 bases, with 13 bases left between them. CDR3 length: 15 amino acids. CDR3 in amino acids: CASSGGASYSYEQYF. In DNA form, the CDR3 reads TGTGCCAGCAGTGGAGGCGCCTCCTACTCCTACGAGCAGTACTTC.

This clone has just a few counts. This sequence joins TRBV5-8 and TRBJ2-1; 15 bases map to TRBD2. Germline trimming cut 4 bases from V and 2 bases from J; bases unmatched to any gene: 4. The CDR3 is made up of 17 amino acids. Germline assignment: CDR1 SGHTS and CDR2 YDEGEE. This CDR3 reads CASSVGLAGGPYNEQFF. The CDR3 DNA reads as TGTGCCAGCAGCGTCGGACTAGCGGGGGGGCCCTACAATGAGCAGTTCTTC.

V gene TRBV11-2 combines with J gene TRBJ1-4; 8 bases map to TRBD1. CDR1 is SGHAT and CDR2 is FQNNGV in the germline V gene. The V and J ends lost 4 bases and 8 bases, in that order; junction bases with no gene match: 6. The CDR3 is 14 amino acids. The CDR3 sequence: CASSSGQGEEKLFF. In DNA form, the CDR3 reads TGTGCCAGCAGCTCCGGACAGGGAGAGGAAAAACTGTTTTTT.

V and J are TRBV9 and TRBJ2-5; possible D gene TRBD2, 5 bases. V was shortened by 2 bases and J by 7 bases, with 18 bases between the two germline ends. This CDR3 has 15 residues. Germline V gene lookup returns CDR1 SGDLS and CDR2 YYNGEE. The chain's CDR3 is CASSVSLDAEGTQYF. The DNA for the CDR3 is TGTGCCAGCAGCGTGTCCCTGGATGCAGAGGGGACCCAGTACTTC.

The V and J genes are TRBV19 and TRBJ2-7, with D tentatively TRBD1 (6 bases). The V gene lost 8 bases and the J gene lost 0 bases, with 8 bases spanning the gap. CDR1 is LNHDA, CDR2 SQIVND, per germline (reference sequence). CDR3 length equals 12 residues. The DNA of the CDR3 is TGTGCCAGTCAGGGGAGCTCCTACGAGCAGTACTTC. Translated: CASQGSSYEQYF.

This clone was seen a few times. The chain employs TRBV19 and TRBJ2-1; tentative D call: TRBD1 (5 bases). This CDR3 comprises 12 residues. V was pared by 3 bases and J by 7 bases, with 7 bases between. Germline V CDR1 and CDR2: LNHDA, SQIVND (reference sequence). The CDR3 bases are TGTGCCAGTAGTATTCAGGGTAATGAGCAGTTCTTC. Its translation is CASSIQGNEQFF. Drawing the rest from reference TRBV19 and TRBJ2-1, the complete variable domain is DGGITQSPKYLFRKEGQNVTLSCEQNLNHDAMYWYRQDPGQGLRLIYYSQIVNDFQKGDIAEGYSVSREKKESFPLTVTSAQKNPTAFYLCASSIQGNEQFFGPGTRLTVL.

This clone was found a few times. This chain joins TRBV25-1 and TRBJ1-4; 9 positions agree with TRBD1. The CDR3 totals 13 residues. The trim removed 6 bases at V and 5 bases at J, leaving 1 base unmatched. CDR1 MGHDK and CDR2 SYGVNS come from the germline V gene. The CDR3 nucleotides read TGTGCCAGCAGGGACAGGGGAAATGAAAAACTGTTTTTT. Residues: CASRDRGNEKLFF.

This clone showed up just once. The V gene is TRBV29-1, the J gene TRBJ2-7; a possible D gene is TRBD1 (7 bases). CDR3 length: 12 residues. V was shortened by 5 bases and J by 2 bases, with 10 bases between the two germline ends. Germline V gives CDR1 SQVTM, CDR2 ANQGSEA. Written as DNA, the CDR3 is TGCAGCGTTCTCAGGGGGGCCTACGAGCAGTACTTC. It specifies CSVLRGAYEQYF.